A single sample is the source of the 6 T cell receptor beta chains below, sequenced in a study of blood T cells in healthy people across ages. Together with a sample-barcoded 5' primer, a J-beta primer mix was included in a second PCR lasting about 6 to 11 cycles. Each CDR3 protein gets one entry after TCRdb re-called the 5' RACE reads with MiXCR. The sample lists around 1,000,000 distinct CDR3 sequences; almost 25% were seen once. Separately, the same data were catalogued under a study of T cells of mothers and their children.

The sample taken for sequencing was blood. The receptors originated from a girl aged 2 to 10 in good health.

This clonotype was seen only a few times. The V gene is TRBV12-5, the J gene TRBJ2-1; 7 bases are shared with TRBD1. V gave up 6 bases and J gave up 4 bases; unmatched junction bases: 6. The germline V gene encodes CDR1 LGHNT and CDR2 FRNRAP. There are 14 residues in the CDR3. The CDR3 spells CASGMTGLYNEQFF. CDR3 coding DNA: TGTGCTAGTGGGATGACAGGGCTTTACAATGAGCAGTTCTTC.

The rearrangement links TRBV12-3 or TRBV12-4 to TRBJ2-2; the match to TRBD1 covers 8 bases. Germline trimming cut 5 bases from V and 3 bases from J; bases unmatched to any gene: 11. The CDR3 runs to 17 residues. CDR3 nucleotide sequence: TGTGCCAGCAGTCCATGGGGCAGGGGGCTCGACACCGGGGAGCTGTTTTTT. Its translation: CASSPWGRGLDTGELFF.

A note on this clonotype: The CDR3 end shows no conserved phenylalanine or tryptophan, and so a read error is likely. This sequence joins TRBV12-3 or TRBV12-4 and TRBJ2-1; D possibly corresponds to TRBD1 (6 bases). CDR3 size: 13 residues. CDR3 sequence: CASSFQGLNEQFL. CDR3 coding DNA: TGTGCCAGCAGTTTTCAGGGGCTCAATGAACAGTTCCTC.

This clonotype has a handful of counts. The CDR3 coding sequence is TGTGCCAGCAGTTTTAGCGGGGAGAACACCGGGGAGCTGTTTTTT. Its translation is CASSFSGENTGELFF. The V and J genes are TRBV12-3 or TRBV12-4 and TRBJ2-2, with TRBD2 matching over 8 bases. V dropped 3 bases and J dropped 1; count of bases not matched to a gene: 1. The CDR3 is 15 amino acids.

The J gene is TRBJ2-7, the V gene TRBV19; D gene unclear. V was shortened by 3 bases and J by 7 bases, with 16 bases between the two germline ends. The CDR3 loop spans 14 amino acids. Germline assignment: CDR1 LNHDA and CDR2 SQIVND (reference sequence). CDR3 sequence: CASSIPFGQGEQYF. In DNA, the CDR3 is TGTGCCAGTAGTATTCCTTTCGGCCAAGGAGAGCAGTACTTC. The entire variable domain, with the rest obtained from reference TRBV19 and TRBJ2-7, is as follows: DGGITQSPKYLFRKEGQNVTLSCEQNLNHDAMYWYRQDPGQGLRLIYYSQIVNDFQKGDIAEGYSVSREKKESFPLTVTSAQKNPTAFYLCASSIPFGQGEQYFGPGTRLTVT.

In nucleotides, the CDR3 is TGTGCCAGCAGTTTACGGTTCAGAGCCTCCTACGAGCAGTACTTC. Protein product: CASSLRFRASYEQYF. The genes are TRBV28 and TRBJ2-7, with D unresolved. The V and J ends lost 2 bases and 0 bases respectively, with 11 bases between them. From germline, CDR1 is MDHEN and CDR2 SYDVKM. This CDR3 region has 15 residues.